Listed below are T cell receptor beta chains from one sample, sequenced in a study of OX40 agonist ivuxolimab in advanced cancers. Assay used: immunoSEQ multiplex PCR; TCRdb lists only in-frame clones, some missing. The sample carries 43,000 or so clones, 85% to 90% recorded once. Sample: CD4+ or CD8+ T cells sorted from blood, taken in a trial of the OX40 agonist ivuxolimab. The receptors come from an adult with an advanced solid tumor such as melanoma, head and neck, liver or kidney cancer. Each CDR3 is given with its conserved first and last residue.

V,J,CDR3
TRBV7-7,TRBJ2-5,CASSWGAGVQEETQYF
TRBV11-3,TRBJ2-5,CASSLGGSSQETQYF
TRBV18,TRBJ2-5,CASSEQETQYF
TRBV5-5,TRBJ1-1,CASSFNLDTEAFF
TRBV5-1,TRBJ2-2,CASSLVSGKNTGELFF
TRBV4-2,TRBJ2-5,CASSPSGSQETQYF
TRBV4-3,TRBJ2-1,CASSLGLAGGNEQFF
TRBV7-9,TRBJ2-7,CASRGSDSSYEQYF
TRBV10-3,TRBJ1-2,CAITDSLGPPGQNYGYTF
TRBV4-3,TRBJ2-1,CASSQMTGSYNEQFF
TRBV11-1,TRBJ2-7,CASSSRDRNEQYF
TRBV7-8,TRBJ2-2,CASSLGQGFGELFF
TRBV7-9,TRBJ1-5,CASSFGLGTQHF
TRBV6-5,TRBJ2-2,CASRRTSGGLRELFF
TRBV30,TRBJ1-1,CAWSRGDRGRTEAFF
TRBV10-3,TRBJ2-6,CAISESTPGANVLTF
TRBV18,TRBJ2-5,CASSPPGGQRGEETQYF
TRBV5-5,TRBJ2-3,CASSFSGPGSTDTQYF
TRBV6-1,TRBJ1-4,CASRDQAGEKLFF
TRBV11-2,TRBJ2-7,CASSLTGLLDGQYF
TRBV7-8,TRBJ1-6,CASSLGGRGNSPLHF
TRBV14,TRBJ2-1,CASSQRGGPGNEQFF
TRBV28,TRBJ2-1,CASPKAGEAGANEQFF
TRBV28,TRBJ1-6,CASSSDRSYNSPLHF
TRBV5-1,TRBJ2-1,CASSATGNNEQFF
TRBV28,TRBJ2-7,CASSLLAGGYEQYF
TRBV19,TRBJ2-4,CASSFGTGGEYSTKNIQYF
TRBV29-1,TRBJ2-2,CSARASGPQGELFF
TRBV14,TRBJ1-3,CASRAQGGTIYF
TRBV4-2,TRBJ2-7,CASSTGTAVSEQYF
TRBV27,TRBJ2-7,CASSSGRWGRSYEQYF
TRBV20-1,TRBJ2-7,CSAEERYEQYF
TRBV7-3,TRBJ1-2,CASSRDRGLGYTF
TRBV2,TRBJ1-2,CASSPDRLGGYTF
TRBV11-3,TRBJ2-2,CASSLARGAGELFF
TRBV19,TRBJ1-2,CASGGQANYGYTF
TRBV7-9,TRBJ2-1,CASSLDRGFSVGNEQFF